One T cell receptor (beta chain) is described in this entry. As yet, its antigen is unknown. The data originate from a study of CD8 T cells in ankylosing spondylitis. Study-level results: Earlier authors reported some of these motif variants in reactive arthritis synovial fluid and blood. Clones linked to disease were reported to show significant enrichment in matched ankylosing spondylitis synovial fluid.

Making the TCR beta libraries involved quantitative 5'-RACE with molecular barcodes. TCRdb re-analysed the 5' RACE reads in MiXCR, keeping a single row per CDR3 protein. The table lists about 340,000 distinct CDR3 sequences, 20% to 25% of them singletons, with less than 15% in the top ten. The CDR3 loop spans 14 amino acids. V gave up 2 bases and J gave up 7 bases; unmatched junction bases: 5. Per germline, CDR1 SGDLS and CDR2 YYNGEE. The clonotype originates from a male donor with ankylosing spondylitis or in good health (not recorded which). This chain links TRBV9 with TRBJ2-2; 7 bases match TRBD2. Sequenced material: blood, either unsorted or a sorted T cell fraction (not recorded which). CDR3 region: CASSVGTTVGELFF. The CDR3 DNA is TGTGCCAGCAGCGTCGGGACTACGGTCGGGGAGCTGTTTTTT.